The text below deals with one T cell receptor beta chain. Germline assignment: CDR1 SGHAT and CDR2 FQNNGV. The CDR3 totals 18 residues. Trimming took 3 bases from V and 6 from J; bases not matched to a gene: 13. This specimen belongs to a study of control samples from healthy donors and cancer patients. Sequencing was performed with immunoSEQ multiplex PCR; in TCRdb, only in-frame clones are kept and a portion is missing. The sample holds 200,000 to 250,000 clones, roughly 94% seen once. The specimen was blood. The source is a man aged 50-59 years in good health. The rearrangement joins TRBV11-2 to TRBJ2-1, with TRBD2 matching 11 bases. The CDR3 coding sequence is TGTGCCAGCAGCTTGAGAACAACCGGGACTAGCGGATCCAATGAGCAGTTCTTC. It yields the protein CASSLRTTGTSGSNEQFF.